This TCR beta chain originates from a study of blood T cells in healthy people across ages. The overall study: The capture of about one barcoded beta molecule per two T cells was achieved by template switching.

CDR1 is SGHRS and CDR2 is YFSETQ in the germline V gene. Trimming left V 5 bases short and J 2 bases short, with 11 bases between. The CDR3 is 13 amino acids. This clonotype was seen only a few times. The antigen remains unidentified. Primers used in a second PCR of about 6 to 11 cycles were a sample-barcoded 5' primer and a J-beta primer mix. TCRdb re-analysed the 5' RACE reads in MiXCR, keeping a single row per CDR3 protein. Of 600,000 to 900,000 distinct CDR3 sequences in the sample, 20% to 30% were seen once. The study's findings and limits: Researchers deemed the diversity estimates from one million T cells underestimates.

These same data were also listed under a study on T cells of mothers and their children. That report adds: The output of TCR recombination is shaped by thymic selection similarly in related and unrelated pairs.

The receptor was derived from a boy between 10 and 17 years old in good health. The chain combines TRBV5-1 with TRBJ2-7, with D hard to call. Specimen: blood. The CDR3, as DNA: TGCGCCAGCAGATTTTTTCCAGCCTACGAGCAGTACTTC. Encoded protein: CASRFFPAYEQYF.